One sample yielded the 30 T cell receptor beta chains listed below, sequenced in a study of cytotoxic CD8 clonotypes in ibrutinib-treated CLL. Sequencing used immunoSEQ multiplex PCR; TCRdb keeps in-frame clones, though not all of them. The table shows 160,000 or so clones, with 70% to 90% occurring only once. The material was PBMCs, obtained at disease progression, from a patient treated with ibrutinib. The receptors here all came from a human donor with chronic lymphocytic leukemia.

The chain combines TRBV7-2 with TRBJ2-7, with D maybe TRBD2 (6 bases). Germline V gene data show CDR1 as SGHTA and CDR2 as FQGNSA. With 6 bases removed from V and 2 bases from J, the gap between germline ends came to 11 bases. There are 13 residues in the CDR3. The CDR3 loop is CASRPRLAYEQYF. CDR3 in DNA: TGTGCCAGCAGACCCAGACTAGCCTACGAGCAGTACTTC. Supplemented by reference TRBV7-2 and TRBJ2-7, the full variable domain reads GAGVSQSPSNKVTEKGKDVELRCDPISGHTALYWYRQSLGQGLEFLIYFQGNSAPDKSGLPSDRFSAERTGGSVSTLTIQRTQQEDSAVYLCASRPRLAYEQYFGPGTRLTVT.

The V and J genes are TRBV9 and TRBJ2-2; 8 nucleotides agree with TRBD2. The CDR3 totals 16 residues. Germline V CDR1 and CDR2: SGDLS, YYNGEE. V was pared by 4 bases and J by 3 bases, with 8 bases of the junction left unmatched. CDR3 sequence reads: CASSPREARDTGELFF. DNA of the CDR3: TGTGCCAGCAGCCCGCGGGAGGCCCGAGACACCGGGGAGCTGTTTTTT.

The CDR3 coding sequence is TGTGCCAGCAGGAGTGCTTTTGGACAGGGGGCTATCGGGGAGCTGTTTTTT. Protein: CASRSAFGQGAIGELFF. The chain joins TRBV28 to TRBJ2-2; 11 bases fit TRBD1. Per germline, CDR1 MDHEN and CDR2 SYDVKM. The CDR3 sequence is 17 residues long. Trimming at V came to 6 bases and at J to 7 bases, leaving 13 bases not matched to a gene.

This chain connects TRBV13 to TRBJ1-1, with TRBD1 as a possible D gene (6 bases). This CDR3 region has 15 residues. Germline CDR1 and CDR2: PRHDT and FYEKMQ (reference sequence). The V end lost 5 bases, the J end lost 3 bases, and 16 bases lay between the germline ends. The CDR3 region has the DNA TGTGCCAGCAGCCACCACAGGGTACGTCACACTGAAGCTTTCTTT. Protein product: CASSHHRVRHTEAFF.

DNA of the CDR3: TGTGCCAGCAGTTTAATATTCCCAGTTAACACTGAAGCTTTCTTT. The encoded protein is CASSLIFPVNTEAFF. V gene TRBV27 combines with J gene TRBJ1-1; D is ambiguous. This CDR3 contains 15 residues. Germline lookup yields CDR1 MNHEY and CDR2 SMNVEV (reference sequence). The V end lost 2 bases, the J end lost 2 bases, and 12 bases lay between the germline ends.

The CDR3 region has the DNA TGCGCCAGCAGCCAAGAGGCCCTCGCGGGGGCCAACGTCCTGACTTTC. Translated: CASSQEALAGANVLTF. The chain is built from TRBV4-3 and TRBJ2-6; D unresolved. The CDR3 extends over 16 amino acids. Trimming shortened V by 0 bases and J by 4 bases, and 10 bases separated the two germline ends. The germline CDR1 and CDR2 sequences are LGHNA and YSLEER.

This rearrangement joins TRBV2 to TRBJ1-1; no clear D gene. The CDR3 length is 11 residues. Germline V gives CDR1 SNHLY, CDR2 FYNNEI. The V and J ends lost 6 bases and 1 base respectively, with 3 bases between them. CDR3 nucleotide sequence: TGTGCCAGCAGGGGGAACACTGAAGCTTTCTTT. It yields the protein CASRGNTEAFF.

The rearrangement joins TRBV19 to TRBJ2-7; TRBD2 is a possible D gene (6 bases). Germline CDR1 is LNHDA and CDR2 is SQIVND (reference sequence). V shed 7 bases and J shed 0 bases, with 16 bases lying between them. The CDR3 runs 15 residues. The CDR3 sequence: CASKLGGTASYEQYF. The CDR3 DNA follows: TGTGCCAGTAAGTTGGGGGGTACGGCCTCCTACGAGCAGTACTTC. Supplemented by reference TRBV19 and TRBJ2-7, the full variable domain reads DGGITQSPKYLFRKEGQNVTLSCEQNLNHDAMYWYRQDPGQGLRLIYYSQIVNDFQKGDIAEGYSVSREKKESFPLTVTSAQKNPTAFYLCASKLGGTASYEQYFGPGTRLTVT.

The chain combines TRBV25-1 with TRBJ2-1; TRBD2 matches at 14 bases. The junction had 11 bases not matched to a gene; V was cut back by 1 base and J by 9 bases. Germline V CDR1 and CDR2: MGHDK, SYGVNS. The CDR3 extends over 18 amino acids. The CDR3 is CASSELGARGTSGGEQFF. In DNA, the CDR3 is TGTGCCAGCAGTGAATTGGGCGCTAGAGGGACTAGCGGGGGTGAGCAGTTCTTC. Based on the CDR3 plus reference TRBV25-1 and TRBJ2-1, the full variable domain is EADIYQTPRYLVIGTGKKITLECSQTMGHDKMYWYQQDPGMELHLIHYSYGVNSTEKGDLSSESTVSRIRTEHFPLTLESARPSHTSQYLCASSELGARGTSGGEQFFGPGTRLTVL.

This clone was seen a few times. The chain links TRBV7-3 to TRBJ2-1; TRBD2 matches at 8 bases. The CDR3 has 14 residues. Germline loops: CDR1 SGHTA, CDR2 FQGTGA. Trimming took 5 bases from V and 7 from J; bases not matched to a gene: 7. The CDR3 protein is CASSAGLAGNEQFF. The CDR3 DNA follows: TGTGCCAGCAGCGCCGGACTAGCTGGGAATGAGCAGTTCTTC.

The chain carries TRBV9 and TRBJ2-7; no clear D gene. The V gene lost 1 base and the J gene lost 5 bases, with 16 bases spanning the gap. The CDR3 consists of 15 residues. The germline CDR1 and CDR2 sequences are SGDLS and YYNGEE. The CDR3 DNA reads as TGTGCCAGCAGCGTATCGACTCAGAGCATTCACGAGCAGTACTTC. Residues: CASSVSTQSIHEQYF.

This chain connects TRBV7-3 to TRBJ2-3; 8 positions match TRBD2. CDR3 length equals 16 residues. V lost 5 bases, J lost 3 bases, and 10 bases stayed unmatched. Looked up from germline, CDR1 is SGHTA and CDR2 is FQGTGA. In DNA form, the CDR3 reads TGTGCCAGCAGCGGGCTAGCGGGCTGGGGGACAGATACGCAGTATTTT. Its translation: CASSGLAGWGTDTQYF.

The chain's CDR3 is CASSGPIYNEQFF. In nucleotides, the CDR3 is TGTGCCAGCAGCGGACCCATATACAATGAGCAGTTCTTC. The V and J genes are TRBV11-3 and TRBJ2-1; D gene unclear. Per germline, CDR1 SGHNT and CDR2 YENEEA. The V end was cut by 5 bases, the J end by 4 bases, with 9 bases between. The CDR3 consists of 13 residues.

The rearrangement joins TRBV21-1 to TRBJ1-5; TRBD1 is the table's D call and was not checked against the DNA. TRBV21-1 is reported as a pseudogene. The CDR3 spans 15 residues. CDR3 amino acids: CASKFSRGSNQPQHF. CDR3 nucleotides: TGTGCCAGCAAATTCTCTAGGGGGAGCAATCAGCCCCAGCATTTT.

The rearrangement joins TRBV5-8 to TRBJ2-5; possibly TRBD1 or TRBD2 for D (6 bases each). This CDR3 region has 14 residues. The germline CDR1 and CDR2 sequences are SGHTS and YDEGEE. The germline V and J ends were trimmed by 5 bases and 2 bases, with 13 bases remaining between them. CDR3 coding DNA: TGTGCCAGCAGGGGGGGACAAGCGCAAGAGACCCAGTACTTC. Its translation is CASRGGQAQETQYF. The variable domain in full, with the rest retrieved from reference TRBV5-8 and TRBJ2-5, is EAGVTQSPTHLIKTRGQQATLRCSPISGHTSVYWYQQALGLGLQFLLWYDEGEERNRGNFPPRFSGRQFPNYSSELNVNALELEDSALYLCASRGGQAQETQYFGPGTRLLVL.

The chain carries TRBV19 and TRBJ2-3; 16 bases agree with TRBD2. The V gene's germline CDR1 is LNHDA and CDR2 SQIVND (reference sequence). The CDR3 is 17 amino acids. V dropped 6 bases and J dropped 4; count of bases not matched to a gene: 7. The CDR3 loop is CASSAGTSGRGADTQYF. Written as DNA, the CDR3 is TGTGCCAGTAGCGCCGGGACTAGCGGGAGGGGTGCAGATACGCAGTATTTT.

Comment on this clone: The sample carries other DNA sequences with the same CDR3. The gene calls are TRBV19 and TRBJ2-1; weak D call: TRBD2 (6 bases). The CDR3 has 14 amino acids. CDR1 is LNHDA, CDR2 SQIVND, per germline (reference sequence). The V end was cut by 6 bases, the J end by 7 bases, with 16 bases between. Here the CDR3 reads CASRKGGPGNEQFF. CDR3 nucleotide sequence: TGTGCCAGTAGAAAAGGAGGGCCTGGGAATGAGCAGTTCTTC.

This rearrangement joins TRBV5-1 to TRBJ2-5, with 8 bases aligning to TRBD1. Germline CDR1 and CDR2: SGHRS and YFSETQ. V was clipped by 4 bases and J by 10 bases; unmatched bases: 3. CDR3 length equals 11 residues. In nucleotides, the CDR3 is TGCGCCAGCAGCCAACAGGGGGTCCAGTACTTC. Residues: CASSQQGVQYF. Together with reference TRBV5-1 and TRBJ2-5, the CDR3 gives the full variable domain: KAGVTQTPRYLIKTRGQQVTLSCSPISGHRSVSWYQQTPGQGLQFLFEYFSETQRNKGNFPGRFSGRQFSNSRSEMNVSTLELGDSALYLCASSQQGVQYFGPGTRLLVL.

V gene TRBV29-1 combines with J gene TRBJ1-2, with D maybe TRBD1 (6 bases). The germline V gene has CDR1 SQVTM and CDR2 ANQGSEA. V lost 1 base, J lost 1 base, and 10 bases lay in between. The CDR3 contains 14 residues. CDR3 sequence (DNA): TGCAGCGTTGAAGTTGGCAGGGGTAACTATGGCTACACCTTC. Amino acid sequence: CSVEVGRGNYGYTF.

The genes are TRBV5-1 and TRBJ2-6; D gene uncertain. The CDR3 spans 16 residues. Germline V gene sequence: CDR1 SGHRS, CDR2 YFSETQ. Between the trimmed V and J ends, which lost 0 bases and 0 bases, there was a span of 7 bases. This CDR3 reads CASSLDQASGANVLTF. CDR3 DNA: TGCGCCAGCAGCTTGGATCAGGCCTCTGGGGCCAACGTCCTGACTTTC.

V is TRBV6-5 and J is TRBJ1-1, with a weak D call TRBD1 (5 bases). Trimming took 2 bases from V and 2 from J, leaving 9 bases between them. CDR3 length equals 14 residues. Germline values: CDR1 MNHEY, CDR2 SVGAGI. The CDR3 reads CASSYGAANTEAFF. CDR3 sequence (DNA): TGTGCCAGCAGTTACGGGGCAGCCAACACTGAAGCTTTCTTT.

The rearrangement uses TRBV4-1 and TRBJ2-7, with 9 bases that match TRBD2. Germline CDR1 reads MGHRA; CDR2 reads YSYEKL. V dropped 0 bases and J dropped 5; count of bases not matched to a gene: 11. The CDR3 extends over 17 amino acids. In nucleotides, the CDR3 is TGCGCCAGCAGCCAAGAAGGTTTAAAGGCGGGAGGGGACGAGCAGTACTTC. It codes for CASSQEGLKAGGDEQYF.

V and J are TRBV15 and TRBJ2-7; possible D gene TRBD2, 6 bases. The germline CDR1 and CDR2 sequences are LNHNV and YYDKDF (reference sequence). The CDR3 is 16 amino acids. The V and J ends lost 5 bases and 0 bases respectively, with 17 bases between them. CDR3 protein: CATSRGRRGSSYEQYF. In DNA form, the CDR3 reads TGTGCCACCAGCCGAGGCCGGAGGGGAAGCTCCTACGAGCAGTACTTC.

J is TRBJ1-4 and V is TRBV14; D perhaps matches TRBD1 (5 bases). V shed 2 bases and J shed 3 bases, with 16 bases lying between them. The CDR3 is made up of 17 amino acids. Germline V gene sequence: CDR1 SGHDN, CDR2 FVKESK. The CDR3, as DNA: TGTGCCAGCAGCCAATTCCAGGGATCCTTCTCTAATGAAAAACTGTTTTTT. It translates to CASSQFQGSFSNEKLFF.

This clone came up once. V usage is TRBV7-3 and J usage is TRBJ1-1, with 8 positions matching TRBD1. Germline-derived CDR1 and CDR2 are SGHTA and FQGTGA. With 3 bases clipped from V and 1 base from J, the junction kept 1 base outside the gene matches. The length of the CDR3 is 14 residues. DNA for the CDR3: TGTGCCAGCAGCTTGGGACAGGCGAACACTGAAGCTTTCTTT. Its protein product is CASSLGQANTEAFF.

The V gene is TRBV19, the J gene TRBJ1-1; D is unclear. The CDR3 covers 15 residues. V lost 2 bases, J lost 3 bases, and 13 bases lay in between. Germline loops: CDR1 LNHDA, CDR2 SQIVND (reference sequence). The CDR3 nucleotides are TGTGCCAGTAGTATAATGCCGGATTCGGACACTGAAGCTTTCTTT. Translation: CASSIMPDSDTEAFF.

The rearrangement joins TRBV11-1 to TRBJ2-7, with D possibly being TRBD2 (6 bases). V lost 5 bases to trimming and J lost 6 bases, with 14 bases between them. The germline V gene has CDR1 SGHAT and CDR2 FQDESV (reference sequence). This CDR3 contains 13 residues. The CDR3 nucleotides read TGTGCCAGCAGCCCATGGGACTCGGGCGAGCAGTACTTC. It is translated as CASSPWDSGEQYF.

The chain's CDR3 is CASSLMAQNTGELFF. CDR3 nucleotides: TGTGCCAGCAGCTTAATGGCCCAGAACACCGGGGAGCTGTTTTTT. The chain recombines TRBV7-2 with TRBJ2-2, with D unclear. V was trimmed by 2 bases and J by 1 base, leaving 8 bases between them. The germline V gene has CDR1 SGHTA and CDR2 FQGNSA. This CDR3 region has 15 residues.

The gene calls are TRBV27 and TRBJ2-6, with 9 positions matching TRBD2. Germline CDR1 MNHEY, CDR2 SMNVEV (reference sequence). Germline trimming cut 3 bases from V and 4 bases from J; bases unmatched to any gene: 10. There are 18 residues in the CDR3. As DNA, the CDR3 is TGTGCCAGCAGTTTTGCTGGAGCGGGAGGTTACGGGGCCAACGTCCTGACTTTC. As protein: CASSFAGAGGYGANVLTF.

This chain links TRBV6-1 with TRBJ1-3; 7 bases are a match to TRBD1. V dropped 2 bases and J dropped 3; count of bases not matched to a gene: 4. Germline V lookup: CDR1 MNHNS, CDR2 SASEGT. The CDR3 has 15 amino acids. CDR3 in amino acids: CASSEQGVGGNTIYF. The CDR3 region has the DNA TGTGCCAGCAGTGAACAGGGGGTGGGTGGAAACACCATATATTTT.